A selection of T cell receptor beta chains follows, all from one sample in a study of naive and memory T cell subsets. TCRdb independently ran MiXCR on the UMI-ligation and nested PCR reads; one entry per CDR3 protein. This sample has 8,500 to 10,000 distinct CDR3 sequences, with roughly 5.4% found just once. Sequencing used CD4+ TEMRA cells from blood. The receptors derive from a human donor in good health. CDR3s include the opening cysteine and the closing phenylalanine or tryptophan. The D gene is left open where the match is weak. Clone size is shown for a subset of rows, as once, few, many or a class of expanded clone.

>many|TRBV30|TRBJ2-1|.
CAWSVRGRIINEQFF
TGTGCCTGGAGTGTAAGAGGGAGGATCATCAATGAGCAGTTCTTC
>few|TRBV7-8|TRBJ1-5|.
CASSSRGGGGGNQPQHF
TGTGCCAGCAGCTCACGTGGGGGGGGAGGAGGCAATCAGCCCCAGCATTTT
>many|TRBV5-1|TRBJ1-2|TRBD1
CASSLVAGGPYGYTF
TGCGCCAGCAGCTTGGTAGCAGGGGGCCCCTATGGCTACACCTTC
>.|TRBV24-1|TRBJ2-1|.
CATSVPGLREQFF
TGTGCCACCAGTGTACCAGGGCTCCGTGAGCAGTTCTTC
>many|TRBV29-1|TRBJ2-2|TRBD2
CSVERAGGSSGELFF
TGCAGCGTTGAAAGGGCGGGAGGATCATCCGGGGAGCTGTTTTTT
>many|TRBV7-2|TRBJ2-5|TRBD2
CASSLGAGGPQETQYF
TGTGCCAGCAGCTTAGGGGCGGGGGGTCCGCAAGAGACCCAGTACTTC
>many|TRBV20-1|TRBJ2-7|TRBD1
CSARLGQGAYEQYF
TGCAGTGCCCGTCTGGGACAGGGAGCCTACGAGCAGTACTTC
>medium-sized|TRBV14|TRBJ2-3|.
CASSQGGRASTDTQYF
TGTGCCAGCAGCCAAGGAGGAAGGGCTAGCACAGATACGCAGTATTTT
>many|TRBV11-1|TRBJ2-2|.
CASSPKGSVNTGELFF
TGTGCCAGCAGCCCCAAGGGTTCGGTAAACACCGGGGAGCTGTTTTTT
>many|TRBV5-5|TRBJ2-3|.
CASSLSSAQYF
TGTGCCAGCAGCTTGTCTTCTGCGCAGTATTTT
>.|TRBV5-1|TRBJ2-1|TRBD2
CASSLVASGGMVQFF
TGCGCCAGCAGCTTGGTTGCTAGCGGGGGGATGGTGCAGTTCTTC
>.|TRBV20-1|TRBJ2-3|.
CRARDPGRATETQYF
TGCAGGGCGAGAGATCCCGGAAGGGCGACAGAGACGCAGTATTTT
>many|TRBV14|TRBJ2-3|.
CASSQDLVGDTQYF
TGTGCCAGCAGCCAAGATCTGGTCGGAGATACGCAGTATTTT
>medium-sized|TRBV7-7|TRBJ2-1|TRBD2
CASSPVLAGGYNEQFF
TGTGCTAGCAGCCCCGTCCTGGCGGGGGGATACAATGAGCAGTTCTTC
>many|TRBV7-2|TRBJ2-6|.
CASTEVRSGANVLTF
TGTGCCAGCACCGAAGTTAGGTCTGGGGCCAACGTCCTGACTTTC
>many|TRBV28|TRBJ2-7|.
CASSLRVEQYF
TGTGCCAGCAGTTTGAGGGTCGAGCAGTACTTC
>many|TRBV5-1|TRBJ1-1|TRBD1
CASSSTGAMNTEAFF
TGCGCCAGCAGCTCGACAGGGGCGATGAACACTGAAGCTTTCTTT
>many|TRBV7-2|TRBJ1-5|TRBD1
CASSPAGGQGLYSNQPQHF
TGTGCCAGCAGCCCAGCGGGAGGACAGGGACTTTATAGCAATCAGCCCCAGCATTTT
>few|TRBV30|TRBJ2-7|TRBD1
CAWHAPGQGTSYEQYF
TGTGCCTGGCATGCACCGGGACAGGGGACCTCCTACGAGCAGTACTTC
>many|TRBV2|TRBJ1-6|.
CASTEGYYSPLHF
TGTGCCAGCACTGAGGGTTACTACTCACCCCTCCACTTT
>many|TRBV7-2|TRBJ1-1|.
CASSLLREAFF
TGTGCCAGCAGCTTACTCCGGGAAGCTTTCTTT
>many|TRBV24-1|TRBJ2-3|.
CATSEGGTDTQYF
TGTGCCACCAGTGAGGGGGGCACAGATACGCAGTATTTT
>many|TRBV24-1|TRBJ2-7|.
CATSDSGTPTYEQYF
TGTGCCACCAGTGATTCCGGGACCCCAACCTACGAGCAGTACTTC
>.|TRBV5-4|TRBJ2-7|.
CASSLYNYEQYF
TGTGCCAGCAGCTTGTACAACTACGAGCAGTACTTC
>.|TRBV7-2|TRBJ1-6|TRBD1
CASSLGYTGGSPLHF
TGTGCCAGCAGCTTAGGGTACACAGGGGGTTCACCCCTCCACTTT
>.|TRBV7-2|TRBJ1-1|.
CASSLQPTVLNTEAFF
TGTGCCAGCAGCTTACAGCCCACAGTTCTGAACACTGAAGCTTTCTTT
>.|TRBV20-1|TRBJ2-7|TRBD1
CSAPRRDRPSYEQYF
TGCAGTGCGCCAAGAAGGGACAGACCCTCCTACGAGCAGTACTTC
>many|TRBV20-1|TRBJ2-7|.
CSARIPRRYEQYF
TGCAGTGCCCGTATACCCAGACGCTACGAGCAGTACTTC
>many|TRBV28|TRBJ1-1|.
CASSLRVTEAFF
TGTGCCAGCAGTTTAAGGGTCACTGAAGCTTTCTTT
>.|TRBV19|TRBJ2-3|.
CASSILPAVKARDF
TGTGCCAGTAGTATCCTTCCAGCGGTTAAGGCTAGAGATTTT
>many|TRBV6-5|TRBJ1-1|TRBD1
CASSYGQGIDTEAFF
TGTGCCAGCAGTTACGGACAGGGCATAGACACTGAAGCTTTCTTT
>many|TRBV28|TRBJ2-7|TRBD1
CASSRGTGGYEQYF
TGTGCCAGCAGCCGAGGGACAGGAGGCTACGAGCAGTACTTC
>medium-sized|TRBV12-3/TRBV12-4|TRBJ2-7|TRBD2
CASRSGTSGSKYEQYF
TGTGCCAGCAGATCTGGGACTAGCGGGAGCAAATACGAGCAGTACTTC
>many|TRBV12-3/TRBV12-4|TRBJ2-1|TRBD1
CASSFQQGIDYNEQFF
TGTGCCAGCAGTTTCCAACAGGGGATTGACTACAATGAGCAGTTCTTC
>many|TRBV11-2|TRBJ2-1|TRBD2
CASSLSKPGLAGSEEQFF
TGTGCCAGCAGCTTATCAAAGCCGGGACTAGCGGGGAGTGAGGAGCAGTTCTTC
>many|TRBV12-3/TRBV12-4|TRBJ1-4|.
CASSLFSRATNEKLFF
TGTGCCAGCAGTCTTTTTTCCCGGGCAACTAATGAAAAACTGTTTTTT
>few|TRBV24-1|TRBJ2-1|.
CATSDLSRDDNEQFF
TGTGCCACCAGTGATTTGTCCAGGGACGACAATGAGCAGTTCTTC
>.|TRBV28|TRBJ1-1|.
CASSYTTGRNTEAFF
TGTGCCAGCAGCTATACGACAGGAAGGAACACTGAAGCTTTCTTT
>many|TRBV5-1|TRBJ1-1|.
CASSLSSAGNTEAFF
TGCGCCAGCAGCCTCAGCTCTGCGGGGAACACTGAAGCTTTCTTT
>many|TRBV6-2/TRBV6-3|TRBJ1-1|.
CASKAEGWAEAFF
TGTGCCAGCAAGGCGGAAGGTTGGGCTGAAGCTTTCTTT
>many|TRBV18|TRBJ2-1|.
CASSPISDSYNEQFF
TGTGCCAGCTCACCCATCTCGGACAGCTACAATGAGCAGTTCTTC
>few|TRBV5-1|TRBJ2-1|TRBD2
CASSLFPAGGENEQFF
TGCGCCAGCAGCTTGTTTCCAGCGGGAGGAGAAAATGAGCAGTTCTTC
>.|TRBV30|TRBJ2-5|.
CAWSVPTSHQETQYF
TGTGCCTGGAGTGTACCTACTAGCCACCAAGAGACCCAGTACTTC
>.|TRBV7-2|TRBJ2-7|.
CASSMDRFYEQYF
TGTGCCAGCAGCATGGACAGATTCTACGAGCAGTACTTC
>many|TRBV7-2|TRBJ2-7|TRBD2
CASSLASGRYEQYF
TGTGCCAGCAGCTTAGCTAGCGGGAGATACGAGCAGTACTTC
>many|TRBV7-2|TRBJ2-3|.
CASRLDLGTDTQYF
TGTGCCAGCAGACTGGACCTGGGCACAGATACGCAGTATTTT
>few|TRBV27|TRBJ2-7|.
CASSLTFTAYEQYF
TGTGCCAGCAGTTTGACATTCACCGCCTACGAGCAGTACTTC
>medium-sized|TRBV7-3|TRBJ2-1|.
CASSLGQPYNEQFF
TGTGCCAGCAGCTTAGGACAGCCCTACAATGAGCAGTTCTTC
>.|TRBV30|TRBJ1-5|.
CAWGRDTNQPQHF
TGTGCCTGGGGGAGGGACACTAATCAGCCCCAGCATTTT